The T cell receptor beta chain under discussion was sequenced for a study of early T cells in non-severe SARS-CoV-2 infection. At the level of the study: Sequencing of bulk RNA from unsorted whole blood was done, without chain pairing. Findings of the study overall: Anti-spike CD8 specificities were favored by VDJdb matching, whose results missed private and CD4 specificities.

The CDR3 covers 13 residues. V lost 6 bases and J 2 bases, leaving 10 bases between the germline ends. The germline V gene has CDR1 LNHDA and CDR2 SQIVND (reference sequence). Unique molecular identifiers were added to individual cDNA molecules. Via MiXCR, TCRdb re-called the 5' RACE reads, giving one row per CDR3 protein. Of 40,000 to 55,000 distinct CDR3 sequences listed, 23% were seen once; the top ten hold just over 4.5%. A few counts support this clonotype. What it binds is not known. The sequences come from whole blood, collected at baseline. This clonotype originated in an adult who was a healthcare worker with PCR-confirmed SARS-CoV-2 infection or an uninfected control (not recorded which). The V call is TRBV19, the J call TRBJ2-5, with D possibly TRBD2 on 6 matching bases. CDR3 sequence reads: CASSRDLQETQYF. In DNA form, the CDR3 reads TGTGCCAGTAGCCGGGACTTACAAGAGACCCAGTACTTC. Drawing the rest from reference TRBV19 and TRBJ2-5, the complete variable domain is DGGITQSPKYLFRKEGQNVTLSCEQNLNHDAMYWYRQDPGQGLRLIYYSQIVNDFQKGDIAEGYSVSREKKESFPLTVTSAQKNPTAFYLCASSRDLQETQYFGPGTRLLVL.